The source of this TCR beta chain is a study of shared clonotypes between healthy human individuals. The DNA input per sorted-subset replicate PCR was 200 ng, corresponding to some 30,000 T cell genomes. Sequencing was performed with immunoSEQ multiplex PCR; in TCRdb, only in-frame clones are kept and a portion is missing. The profile shows roughly 2.4 million clones, 95% of them singletons. The CDR3 has 15 amino acids. Germline V gives CDR1 SGHAT, CDR2 FQNNGV. V trimming: 6 bases; J trimming: 0 bases; junction bases outside the gene matches: 4. Study outcomes and limitations: Between a few donors, naive CD4 clonotypes were shared at a level of around 5.1%.

Regarding this clone: Its antigen is unidentified. The sample holds other DNA sequences that translate to the same CDR3.

All donors were healthy HIV-negative adults lacking recent acute infections or vaccinations. This chain uses TRBV11-2 with TRBJ2-3; TRBD2 matches 9 bases. The origin of this receptor is a man aged 18 to 35 in good health. The sequenced sample consisted of naive CD4+ T cells sorted from blood. Subset meaning: CD45RA+ positively selected. CDR3 nucleotides: TGTGCCAGCAGTTTTAGCGGGAGAAGCACAGATACGCAGTATTTT. This gives the protein CASSFSGRSTDTQYF.